This TCR beta chain comes out of a study of blood T cell repertoires in COVID-19. Overall study context: From the United States, Italy and Spain came samples of acute and convalescent COVID-19.

In the original processing: How many nucleated cells were present was estimated from reference gene primer amplification. Libraries were prepared by immunoSEQ multiplex PCR; TCRdb keeps only in-frame clonotypes and omits some of them. Clone size and the V and J calls come from that table; the DNA yielded D and trimming. The top ten hold around 2.8% of the sample, which has 25,000 to 30,000 clones, around 90% seen once. This receptor was obtained from a human donor in a cohort sampled during active COVID-19. Sequencing input: peripheral blood.

The CDR3 region has the DNA TGTGCCAGCCAGAGGGCGGCCTCTGGAAACACCATATATTTT. It yields the protein CASQRAASGNTIYF. This chain joins TRBV19 and TRBJ1-3; no clear D. Trimming pared 9 bases from V and 0 bases from J, leaving 12 bases between. Germline CDR1 and CDR2: LNHDA and SQIVND (reference sequence). There are 14 residues in the CDR3.